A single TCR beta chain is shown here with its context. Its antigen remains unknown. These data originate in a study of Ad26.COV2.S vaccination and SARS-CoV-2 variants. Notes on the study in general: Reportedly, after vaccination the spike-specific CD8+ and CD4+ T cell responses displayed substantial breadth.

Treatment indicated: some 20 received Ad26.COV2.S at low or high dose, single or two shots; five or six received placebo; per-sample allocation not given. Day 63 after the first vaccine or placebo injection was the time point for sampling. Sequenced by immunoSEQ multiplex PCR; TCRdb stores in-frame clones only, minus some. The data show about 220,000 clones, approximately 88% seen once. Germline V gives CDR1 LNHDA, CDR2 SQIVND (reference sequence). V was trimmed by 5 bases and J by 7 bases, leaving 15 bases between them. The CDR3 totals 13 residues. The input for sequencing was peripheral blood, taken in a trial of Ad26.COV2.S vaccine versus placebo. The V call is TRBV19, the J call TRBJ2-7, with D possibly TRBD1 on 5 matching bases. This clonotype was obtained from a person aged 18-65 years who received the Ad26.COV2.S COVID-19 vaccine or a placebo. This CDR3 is CASSETAKGEQYF. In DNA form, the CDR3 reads TGTGCCAGTAGTGAGACAGCCAAAGGGGAGCAGTACTTC.